The clone carrying this T cell receptor beta chain has at least ten counts. This sample stems from a study of T cells in Graves' hyperthyroidism and ophthalmopathy. Graves' hyperthyroidism without ophthalmopathy progression within 18 months was termed stable. RNA transcripts yielded amplified TCR beta CDR3 regions. A first-round RT-PCR of the TCR CDR3 used the HTBI primer set. TCRdb redid the calling of the multiplex PCR reads with MiXCR, one entry per CDR3 protein. The sample lists some 760,000 distinct CDR3 sequences; about 14% were seen once. Sequenced input: blood. This clonotype was obtained from a woman between 18 and 30 years old with Graves' hyperthyroidism.

The CDR3 DNA is TGTGCCAGCAGCTCGGACAGGGAGATTCAGCCCCAGCATTTT. Its translation: CASSSDREIQPQHF. The chain is built from TRBV7-9 and TRBJ1-5; 8 bases are shared with TRBD1. Germline-derived CDR1 and CDR2 are SEHNR and FQNEAQ (reference sequence). This CDR3 has 14 residues. With 4 bases clipped from V and 6 bases from J, the junction kept 5 bases outside the gene matches. The full variable domain, completed using reference TRBV7-9 and TRBJ1-5, is DTGVSQNPRHKITKRGQNVTFRCDPISEHNRLYWYRQTLGQGPEFLTYFQNEAQLEKSRLLSDRFSAERPKGSFSTLEIQRTEQGDSAMYLCASSSDREIQPQHFGDGTRLSIL.